Here is one TCR beta chain with its context. The target antigen is unknown. The data derive from a study of T cell responses to AZD1222 COVID-19 vaccine. Study-wide points: As reported, nearly half of all spike-specific TCRs target variant regions that are unmutated. Seropositivity was recorded at baseline in only 5 or 6 AZD1222 recipients. It should be noted that donors were predominantly white British and more often female, and clonal diversity was possibly underestimated. Researchers took repertoire samples only after the peak T cell response had come.

Libraries were prepared by immunoSEQ multiplex PCR; TCRdb keeps only in-frame clonotypes and omits some of them. The sample has approximately 190,000 clones, about 90% seen once. The TCR comes from an adult in good health. The material was peripheral blood, obtained on day 0 of MenACWY control vaccination.

The chain's CDR3 is CASSQDTYLQETQYF. The DNA for the CDR3 is TGTGCCAGCAGCCAAGACACTTACTTACAAGAGACCCAGTACTTC. The genes are TRBV3-1 (or the pseudogene TRBV3-2) and TRBJ2-5; no reliable D call. The CDR3 spans 15 residues. The V and J ends lost 0 bases and 2 bases respectively, with 10 bases between them. CDR1 and CDR2 from the germline V gene are LGHDT and YNNKEL (reference sequence).